This record concerns one T cell receptor beta chain sequence. This clonotype was found a few times. Its antigen remains undetermined. Base quality data are lacking; no much larger clone is found one base away. The intended sense of this specimen's time point label: patch test 1, 2 weeks after DPC sensitization. Sample treatment or condition, as interpreted from the label and publication: therapeutic diphenylcyclopropenone sensitization with weekly scalp DPC. Blood at each patch-test visit was drawn before the patch test was applied. Patients were eligible if aged 18 to 70, diagnosed with alopecia and judged suitable for DPC therapy, and pregnant patients were excluded. Total RNA was extracted from unfractionated whole blood that had been collected in Tempus Blood RNA tubes. This entry is derived from a study of human T cells and chemical hapten exposure (dated by TCRdb to about 2021). Regarding the research as a whole: For sensitization, 2% DPC in acetone was applied to a 2 cm by 2 cm area of upper inner arm skin. Throughout the study period of 20 to 30 weeks, patients also received therapeutic DPC doses to the scalp every week. Patch testing on the upper back used Finn chambers containing 0.01% DPC, with scoring done after 6 days according to International Contact Dermatitis Research Group standards. The patient cohort, mostly female, included alopecia areata with under or over 50% scalp involvement, alopecia totalis and alopecia universalis. Libraries were pooled for sequencing, and variation in per-sample TCR yields was attributed mainly to small differences in library volumes within the pool. Peripheral blood TCR repertoire changes were tracked in vivo in alopecia patients during primary and secondary sensitization to the hapten diphenylcyclopropenone (DPC). Blood samples were taken from patients before sensitization (week 0) and then at 2, 6 and about 24 weeks after DPC sensitization. For TCR sequencing, blood came from twenty-nine alopecia patients at anywhere from one to four time points (pre-sensitization, 2, 6 and 24 weeks).

The library came from RACE. Instrument used: NextSeq 500. During library preparation, unique molecular identifiers were attached to individual cDNA molecules so that TCRs could be counted in a quantitative, reproducible way. For every blood RNA sample, sequencing covered both the TCR alpha and TCR beta chains. As for the original processing: A median of around 96,000 TCRs per sample was observed, with a range of 23,224 to 690,600. V, J and CDR3 annotation of the TCR reads was carried out using the Decombinator software suite. For PS versus PT1 abundance plots, all samples were subsampled to the same number of TCRs (28,000). TCRs were defined as expanded if absent before sensitization and observed at least eight times at the 2-week time point. The public sequencing data were trimmed at Q25 with fastp and processed into clonotypes with MiXCR by TCRdb, which kept only in-frame beta chains. Each record represents a unique CDR3 protein, reported with the most common genes and DNA among its rows. TCRdb's processing, not the study's, gives the V and J calls here. Present in this sample are around 120,000 distinct CDR3 sequences, 12% of which were seen just once. Approximately 1.5% of the sample is held by the ten biggest clonotypes.

For CDR1 and CDR2, the germline V gene lists SGHTA and FQGNSA. V is reduced by 3 bases and J by 0 bases, leaving a spacing of 5 bases between them. The CDR3 covers 14 residues, taking in both the cysteine and the phenylalanine. Of the read, only the CDR3 DNA is kept; its 42 bases are in frame from base 1. The full study reports these points: A positive correlation was found between the number of PT1 expanded TCRs and patch test score, with significance reached at thresholds 8, 16 and 32 but not 4. Repeated subsampling changed both the strength of the expansion versus patch-test correlation and the threshold at which that correlation became significant. Compared with pre-sensitization or healthy control sets, expanded TCRs formed significantly more large CDR3 similarity clusters, which is consistent with antigen-driven responses. DPC sensitization did not change how many TCRs were above 1 in 1000 frequency, and no evidence was found of alterations in global repertoire structure. Because all patients had alopecia, a presumed autoimmune disease, the immune response of the patients might differ from that of healthy individuals.

The receptor was isolated from a woman aged 50 to 60 with alopecia areata. Some clones in this sample may be carry-over from other donors' samples. This sample comprised whole blood, obtained in connection with sensitization to the hapten diphenylcyclopropenone (DPC). The rearrangement joined TRBV7-2 to TRBJ2-2; no D gene is confidently identified. The nucleotide sequence is TGTGCCAGCAGCTTTTTACCGAACACCGGGGAGCTGTTTTTT. It encodes CASSFLPNTGELFF.